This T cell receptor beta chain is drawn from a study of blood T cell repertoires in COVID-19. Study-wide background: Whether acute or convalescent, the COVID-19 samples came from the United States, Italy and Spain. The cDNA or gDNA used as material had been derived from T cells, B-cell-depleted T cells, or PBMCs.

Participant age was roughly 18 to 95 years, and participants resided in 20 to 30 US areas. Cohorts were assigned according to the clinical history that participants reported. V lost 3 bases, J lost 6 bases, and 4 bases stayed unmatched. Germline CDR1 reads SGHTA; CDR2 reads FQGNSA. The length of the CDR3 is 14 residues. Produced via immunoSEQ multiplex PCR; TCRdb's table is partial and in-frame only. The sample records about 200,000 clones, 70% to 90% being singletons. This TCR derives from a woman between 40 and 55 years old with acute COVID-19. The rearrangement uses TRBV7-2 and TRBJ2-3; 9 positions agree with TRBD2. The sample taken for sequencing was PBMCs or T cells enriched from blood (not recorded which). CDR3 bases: TGTGCCAGCAGCTTTTTAGCGGGGGCGGATACGCAGTATTTT. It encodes CASSFLAGADTQYF. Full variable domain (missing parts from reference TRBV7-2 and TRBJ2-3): GAGVSQSPSNKVTEKGKDVELRCDPISGHTALYWYRQSLGQGLEFLIYFQGNSAPDKSGLPSDRFSAERTGGSVSTLTIQRTQQEDSAVYLCASSFLAGADTQYFGPGTRLTVL.